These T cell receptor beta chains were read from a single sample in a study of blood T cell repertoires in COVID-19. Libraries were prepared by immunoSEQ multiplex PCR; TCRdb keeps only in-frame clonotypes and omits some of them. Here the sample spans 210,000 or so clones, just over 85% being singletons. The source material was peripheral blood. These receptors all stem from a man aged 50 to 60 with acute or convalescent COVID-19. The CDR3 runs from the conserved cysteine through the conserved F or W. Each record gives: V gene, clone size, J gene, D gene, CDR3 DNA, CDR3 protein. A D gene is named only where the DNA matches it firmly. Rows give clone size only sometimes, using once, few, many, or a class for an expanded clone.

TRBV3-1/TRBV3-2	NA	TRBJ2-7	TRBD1	TGTGCCAGCAGCCAGGGGACAGGGGGCCGGGAGCAGTACTTC	CASSQGTGGREQYF
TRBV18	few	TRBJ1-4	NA	TGTGCCAGCTCACCACGGCAGGGGACTAATGAAAAACTGTTTTTT	CASSPRQGTNEKLFF
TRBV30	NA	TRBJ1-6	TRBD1	TGTGCCTGGAGTGTACTGCCCACAGGGGGCCATTCACCCCTCCACTTT	CAWSVLPTGGHSPLHF
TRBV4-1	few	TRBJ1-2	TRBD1	TGCGCCAGTACCGGGACAGGGAATAACCATGGCTACACCTTC	CASTGTGNNHGYTF
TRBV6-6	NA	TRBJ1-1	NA	TGTGCCAGCAGTTTCCGGGATGAAGCTTTCTTT	CASSFRDEAFF
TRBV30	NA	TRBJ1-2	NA	TGTGCCTGGGACACTAACTATGGCTACACCTTC	CAWDTNYGYTF
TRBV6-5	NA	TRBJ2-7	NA	TGTGCCAGCAGTTACTCGTTCGGGGAAGTTAAGTACTTC	CASSYSFGEVKYF
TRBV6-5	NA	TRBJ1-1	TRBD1	TGTGCCAGCAGACGGGACAGCGGGAACACTGAAGCTTTCTTT	CASRRDSGNTEAFF
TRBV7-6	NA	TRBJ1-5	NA	TGTGCCAGCAGCTCCAGGTTCAATCAGCCCCAGCATTTT	CASSSRFNQPQHF
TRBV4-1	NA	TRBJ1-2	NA	TGCGCCAGCAGCCCTCGACAGGCGGCTTTCACTATCTATGGCTACACCTTC	CASSPRQAAFTIYGYTF
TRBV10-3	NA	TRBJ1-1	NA	TGTGCCACAACCGAACAGGAATCCACTGAAGCTTTCTTT	CATTEQESTEAFF
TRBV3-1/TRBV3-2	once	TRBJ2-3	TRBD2	TGTGCCAGCAGCAACCGCGGGAGGGGTCACACAGATACGCAGTATTTT	CASSNRGRGHTDTQYF
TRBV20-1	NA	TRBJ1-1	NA	TGCAGTGCTACCCCCGGCACTGAAGCTTTCTTT	CSATPGTEAFF
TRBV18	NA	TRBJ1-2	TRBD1	TGTGCCAGCTCACCGTCGGCACAGGGGACCTTCTATGGCTACACCTTC	CASSPSAQGTFYGYTF
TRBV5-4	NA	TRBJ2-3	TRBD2	TGTGCCAGCAGCTTGCGGGCGGGGGGGCCAGCAGATACGCAGTATTTT	CASSLRAGGPADTQYF
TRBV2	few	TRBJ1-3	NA	TGTGCCAGCAGTGGAGGGCCTGGAAACACCATATATTTT	CASSGGPGNTIYF
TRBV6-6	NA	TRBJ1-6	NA	TGTGCCAGCAGTTACTCGCAGGGGACTAATTCACCCCTCCACTTT	CASSYSQGTNSPLHF
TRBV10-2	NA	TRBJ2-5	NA	TGCGCCAGCAGTGACCCAGGAAGAGAGACCCAGTACTTC	CASSDPGRETQYF
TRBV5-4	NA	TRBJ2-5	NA	TGTGCCAGCACCGGGGGAGAGACCCAGTACTTC	CASTGGETQYF
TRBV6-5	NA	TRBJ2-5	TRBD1	TGTGCCAGCGGGCTGACAGGGGACCCTATCGGCGACTTC	CASGLTGDPIGDF
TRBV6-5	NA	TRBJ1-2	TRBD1	TGTGCCAGCAGTCCAAAGACAGGGTTTTACTATGGCTACACCTTC	CASSPKTGFYYGYTF
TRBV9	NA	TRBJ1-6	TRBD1	TGTGCCAGCAGCCAGGACAGGGTTAATTCACCCCTCCACTTT	CASSQDRVNSPLHF
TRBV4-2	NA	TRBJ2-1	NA	TGTGCCAGCAGCCGAACCGGGGAAGAGCAGTTCTTC	CASSRTGEEQFF
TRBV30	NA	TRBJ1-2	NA	TGTGCCTGGAGTGTATCCGGTAACTATGGCTACACCTTC	CAWSVSGNYGYTF